What follows describes a single TCR beta chain. This entry is derived from a study of blood T cell repertoires in COVID-19. Data came from immunoSEQ multiplex PCR; TCRdb stores just in-frame clones and leaves some out. The sample contains roughly 180,000 clones, 65% to 85% of which appear only once. Input material: PBMCs or T cells enriched from blood (not recorded which). The TCR comes from a woman aged 40 to 50 with acute COVID-19.

CDR3 sequence (DNA): TGTGCCAGCAGCCTTTTTGGGGTAGCGGGTACCACCGGGGAGCTGTTTTTT. Its translation is CASSLFGVAGTTGELFF. This chain links TRBV27 with TRBJ2-2, with 7 bases that match TRBD2. J gave up 4 bases and V 6 bases, and 14 bases lay outside the gene matches. Per germline, CDR1 MNHEY and CDR2 SMNVEV (reference sequence). CDR3 length equals 17 residues.